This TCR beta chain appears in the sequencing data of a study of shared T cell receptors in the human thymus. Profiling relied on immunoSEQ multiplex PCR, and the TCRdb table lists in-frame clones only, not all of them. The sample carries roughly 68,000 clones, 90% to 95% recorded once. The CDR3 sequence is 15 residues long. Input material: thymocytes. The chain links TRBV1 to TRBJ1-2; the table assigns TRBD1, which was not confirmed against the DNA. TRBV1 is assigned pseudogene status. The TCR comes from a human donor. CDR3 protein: CTSGRDRGLFYGYTF. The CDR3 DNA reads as TGCACCAGCGGCCGGGACAGGGGGCTTTTCTATGGCTACACCTTC.